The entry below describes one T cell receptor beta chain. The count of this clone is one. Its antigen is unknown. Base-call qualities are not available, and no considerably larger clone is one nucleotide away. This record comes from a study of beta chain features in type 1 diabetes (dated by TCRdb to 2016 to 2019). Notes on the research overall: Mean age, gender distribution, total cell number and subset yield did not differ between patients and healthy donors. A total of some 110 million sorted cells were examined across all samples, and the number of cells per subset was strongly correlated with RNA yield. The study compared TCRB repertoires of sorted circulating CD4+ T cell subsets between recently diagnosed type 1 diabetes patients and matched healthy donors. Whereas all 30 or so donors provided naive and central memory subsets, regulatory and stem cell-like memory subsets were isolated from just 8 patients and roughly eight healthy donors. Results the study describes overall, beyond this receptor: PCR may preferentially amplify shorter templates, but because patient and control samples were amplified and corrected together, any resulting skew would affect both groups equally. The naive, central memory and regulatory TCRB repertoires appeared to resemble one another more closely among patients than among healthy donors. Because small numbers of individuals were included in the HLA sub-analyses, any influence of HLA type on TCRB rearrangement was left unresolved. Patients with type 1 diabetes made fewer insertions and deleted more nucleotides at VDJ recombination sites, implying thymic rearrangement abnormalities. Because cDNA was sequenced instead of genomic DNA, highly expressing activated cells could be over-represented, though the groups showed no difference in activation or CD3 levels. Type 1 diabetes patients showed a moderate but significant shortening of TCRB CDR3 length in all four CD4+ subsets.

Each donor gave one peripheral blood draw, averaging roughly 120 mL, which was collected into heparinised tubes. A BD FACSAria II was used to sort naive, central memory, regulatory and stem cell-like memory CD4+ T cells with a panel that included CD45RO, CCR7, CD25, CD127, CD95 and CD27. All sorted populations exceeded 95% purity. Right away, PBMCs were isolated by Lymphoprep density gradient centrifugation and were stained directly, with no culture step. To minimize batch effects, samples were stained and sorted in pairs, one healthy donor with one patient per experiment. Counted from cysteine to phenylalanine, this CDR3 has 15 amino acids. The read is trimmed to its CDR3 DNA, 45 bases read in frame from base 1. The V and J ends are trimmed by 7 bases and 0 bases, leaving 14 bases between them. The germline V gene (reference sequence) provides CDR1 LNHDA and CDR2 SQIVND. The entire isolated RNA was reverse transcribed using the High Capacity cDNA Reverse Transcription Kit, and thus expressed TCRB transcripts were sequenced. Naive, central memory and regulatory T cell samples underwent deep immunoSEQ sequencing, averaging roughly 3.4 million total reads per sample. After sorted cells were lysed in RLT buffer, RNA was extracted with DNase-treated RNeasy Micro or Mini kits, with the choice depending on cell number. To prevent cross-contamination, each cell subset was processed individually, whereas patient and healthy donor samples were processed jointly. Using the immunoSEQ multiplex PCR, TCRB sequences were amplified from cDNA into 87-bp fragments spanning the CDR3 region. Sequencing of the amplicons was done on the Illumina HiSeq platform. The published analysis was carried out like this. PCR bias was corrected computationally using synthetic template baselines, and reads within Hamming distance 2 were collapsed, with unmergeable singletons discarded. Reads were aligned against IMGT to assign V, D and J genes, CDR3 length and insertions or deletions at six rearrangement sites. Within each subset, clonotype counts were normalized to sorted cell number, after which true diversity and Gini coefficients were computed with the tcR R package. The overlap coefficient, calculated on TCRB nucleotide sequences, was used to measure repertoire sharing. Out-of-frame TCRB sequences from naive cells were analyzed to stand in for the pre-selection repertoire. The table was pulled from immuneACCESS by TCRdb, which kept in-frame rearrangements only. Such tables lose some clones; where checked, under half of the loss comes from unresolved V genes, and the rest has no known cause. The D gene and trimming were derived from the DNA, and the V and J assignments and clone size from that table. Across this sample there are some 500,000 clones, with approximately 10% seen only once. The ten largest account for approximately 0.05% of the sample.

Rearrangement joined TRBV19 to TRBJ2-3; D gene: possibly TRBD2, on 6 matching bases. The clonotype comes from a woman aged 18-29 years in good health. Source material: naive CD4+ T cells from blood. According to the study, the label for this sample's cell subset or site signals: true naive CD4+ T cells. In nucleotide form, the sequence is TGTGCCAGTAAGCGCACAGCGGGTAGCACAGATACGCAGTATTTT. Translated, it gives CASKRTAGSTDTQYF.